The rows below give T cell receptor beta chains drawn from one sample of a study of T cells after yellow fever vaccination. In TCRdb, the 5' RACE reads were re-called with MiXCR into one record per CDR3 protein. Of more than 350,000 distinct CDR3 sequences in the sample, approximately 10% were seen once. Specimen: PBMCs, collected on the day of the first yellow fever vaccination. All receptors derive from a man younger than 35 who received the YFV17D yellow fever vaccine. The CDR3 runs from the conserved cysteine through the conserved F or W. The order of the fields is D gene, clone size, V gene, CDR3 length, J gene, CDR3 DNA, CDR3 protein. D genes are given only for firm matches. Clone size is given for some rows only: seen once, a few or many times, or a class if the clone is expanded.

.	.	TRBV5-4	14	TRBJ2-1	TGTGCCAGCAGCCACTCGGACAGATACAATGAGCAGTTCTTC	CASSHSDRYNEQFF
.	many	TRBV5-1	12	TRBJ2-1	TGCGCCAGCAGCTTGGGGGGCCGGGAGCAGTTCTTC	CASSLGGREQFF
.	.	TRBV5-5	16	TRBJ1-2	TGTGCCAGCAGCTTGAGGGACGGAAGGCCAAACTATGGCTACACCTTC	CASSLRDGRPNYGYTF
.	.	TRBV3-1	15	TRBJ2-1	TGTGCCAGCAGCCATCAGTGGGGGGAGGTAAATGAGCAGTTCTTC	CASSHQWGEVNEQFF
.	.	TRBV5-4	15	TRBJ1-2	TGTGCCAGCAGTGCCGGGACACAAAAAGGCTATGGCTACACCTTC	CASSAGTQKGYGYTF
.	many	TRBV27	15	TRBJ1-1	TGTGCCAGCAGTTTATCCGGCAGGCTGAACACTGAAGCTTTCTTT	CASSLSGRLNTEAFF
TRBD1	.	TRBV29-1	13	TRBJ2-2	TGCAGCGTCGCTGAGCAGGGGGCGGGGGAGCTGTTTTTT	CSVAEQGAGELFF
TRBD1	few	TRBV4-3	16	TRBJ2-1	TGCGCCAGCAGCCGGAAGACAGGGGGAGGGGACAATGAGCAGTTCTTC	CASSRKTGGGDNEQFF
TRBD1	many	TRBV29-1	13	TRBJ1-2	TGCAGCGTTGAAACAGGGGGTACGCTTGGCTACACCTTC	CSVETGGTLGYTF
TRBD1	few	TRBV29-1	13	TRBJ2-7	TGCAGCGTTGAGGCGACAGGGGGAGGCGAGCAGTACTTC	CSVEATGGGEQYF
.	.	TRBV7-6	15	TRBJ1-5	TGTGCCAGCAGCTTACAATCAGGGGTCAATCAGCCCCAGCATTTT	CASSLQSGVNQPQHF
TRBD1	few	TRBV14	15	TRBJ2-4	TGTGCCAGCAGCCAGTTACAGGGGGCCAAAAACATTCAGTACTTC	CASSQLQGAKNIQYF
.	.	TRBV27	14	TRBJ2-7	TGTGCCACTAGTCCAGCGGCAAGCTCCTACGAGCAGTACTTC	CATSPAASSYEQYF
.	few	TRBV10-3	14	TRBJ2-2	TGTGCCATCAAGTCACAGGGTAACACCGGGGAGCTGTTTTTT	CAIKSQGNTGELFF
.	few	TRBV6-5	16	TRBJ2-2	TGTGCCAGCAGTTACCCGCCCGGACGAACAATCGGGGAGCTGTTTTTT	CASSYPPGRTIGELFF
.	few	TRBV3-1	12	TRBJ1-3	TGTGCCAGCAGCCCACAGGGCTACACCATATATTTT	CASSPQGYTIYF
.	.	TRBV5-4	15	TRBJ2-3	TGTGCCAGCAGCTTAGCGAGCGGGTCGCGGGATACGCAGTATTTT	CASSLASGSRDTQYF
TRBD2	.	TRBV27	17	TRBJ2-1	TGTGCCAGCAGTTTACGGGGGGGCCGAACCTCCTACAATGAGCAGTTCTTC	CASSLRGGRTSYNEQFF
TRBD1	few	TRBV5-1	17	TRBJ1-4	TGCGCCAGCAGCGTGACAGGGACAACTGCAACTAATGAAAAACTGTTTTTT	CASSVTGTTATNEKLFF
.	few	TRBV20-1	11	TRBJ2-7	TGCAGTGCGCCTACTAGTACCGAGCAGTACTTC	CSAPTSTEQYF
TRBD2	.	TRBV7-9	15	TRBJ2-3	TGTGCCAGCAGCACTACCGGGGGGGGCACAGATACGCAGTATTTT	CASSTTGGGTDTQYF
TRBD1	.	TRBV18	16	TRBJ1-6	TGTGCCAGCTCACCACGGAGCGACAGGGTCAATTCACCCCTCCACTTT	CASSPRSDRVNSPLHF
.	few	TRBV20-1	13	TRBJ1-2	TGCAGTGCTAGGCTCAGGGTTAACTATGGCTACACCTTC	CSARLRVNYGYTF
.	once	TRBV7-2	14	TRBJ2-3	TGTGCCAGCAGCTTTAGGGACGCCACAGATACGCAGTATTTT	CASSFRDATDTQYF
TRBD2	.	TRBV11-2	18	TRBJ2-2	TGTGCCAGCAGTCCACCGGGACTAGCGGGGGGTCAATCCGGGGAGCTGTTTTTT	CASSPPGLAGGQSGELFF
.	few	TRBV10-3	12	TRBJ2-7	TGTGCCATCAGTGAGTCTGAGTACGAGCAGTACTTC	CAISESEYEQYF
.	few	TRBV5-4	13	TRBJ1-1	TGTGCCAGCAGCTTCGAGGGTCGGACTGAAGCTTTCTTT	CASSFEGRTEAFF
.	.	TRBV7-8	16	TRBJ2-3	TGTGCCAGCAGCGCGGCGGGACCCCTTGGCGCAGATACGCAGTATTTT	CASSAAGPLGADTQYF
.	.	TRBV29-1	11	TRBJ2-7	TGCAGCGTAAAGGGATTTGACGAGCAGTACTTC	CSVKGFDEQYF
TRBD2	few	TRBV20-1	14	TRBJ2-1	TGCAGTGCTATAGGAGCGGGGGCCTACAATGAGCAGTTCTTC	CSAIGAGAYNEQFF
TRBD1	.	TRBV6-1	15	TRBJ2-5	TGTGCCAGCAGTCCTTCCGGGACAGGGGAAGAGACCCAGTACTTC	CASSPSGTGEETQYF
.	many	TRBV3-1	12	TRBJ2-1	TGTGCCAGCAGCCAAAAGGACAATGAGCAGTTCTTC	CASSQKDNEQFF
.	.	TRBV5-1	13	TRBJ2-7	TGCGCCAGCAGCTTGGACAGGGTAGGCGAGCAGTACTTC	CASSLDRVGEQYF
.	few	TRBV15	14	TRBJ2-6	TGTGCCACCAGCAGTCCTTCTGGGGCCAACGTCCTGACTTTC	CATSSPSGANVLTF
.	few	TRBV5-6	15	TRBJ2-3	TGTGCCAGCAGCTCGGCGGGCGCGGGGAAAGATACGCAGTATTTT	CASSSAGAGKDTQYF
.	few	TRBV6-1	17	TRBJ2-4	TGTGCCAGCAGTGCCCTGGACAGAGTGGAAGCCAAAAACATTCAGTACTTC	CASSALDRVEAKNIQYF
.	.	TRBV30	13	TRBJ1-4	TGTGCCTGGAGCGGAGGGTATAGTGAAAAACTGTTTTTT	CAWSGGYSEKLFF
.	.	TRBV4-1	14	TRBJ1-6	TGCGCCAGCAGCCATGTGACCTATAATTCACCCCTCCACTTT	CASSHVTYNSPLHF
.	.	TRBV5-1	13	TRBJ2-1	TGCGCCAGCAGCTTGGAGACTGGCAATGAGCAGTTCTTC	CASSLETGNEQFF
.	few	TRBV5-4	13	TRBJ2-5	TGTGCCACGGGGACCCAAGGGGGAGAGACCCAGTACTTC	CATGTQGGETQYF
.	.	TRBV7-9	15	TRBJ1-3	TGTGCCAGCAGCTTTTTTTTGGACTCTGGAAACACCATATATTTT	CASSFFLDSGNTIYF
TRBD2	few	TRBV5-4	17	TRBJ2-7	TGTGCCAGCAGCGAAAGGGTCCTGGGACTAGCAGGTGACGAGCAGTACTTC	CASSERVLGLAGDEQYF
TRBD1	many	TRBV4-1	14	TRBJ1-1	TGCGCCAGCAGCCGAGGACAGGGTTGGACTGAAGCTTTCTTT	CASSRGQGWTEAFF